This T cell receptor (beta chain) comes out of a study of tissue T cells after allogeneic stem cell transplantation. Germline loops: CDR1 LGHNA, CDR2 YNLKQL (reference sequence). This CDR3 has 14 amino acids. With 4 bases removed from V and 0 bases from J, the gap between germline ends came to 7 bases. Described time point: mouse harvest day 14 after allogeneic transplant. Tail vein injection delivered 10^7 T-cell-depleted bone marrow cells and 10^6 splenic CD5+ T cells. The table came from immunoSEQ multiplex PCR; TCRdb's copy has only in-frame clones and leaves some out. Counted here are approximately 2,000 clones, roughly 42% occurring once; the ten biggest clones make up 15% to 20%. In the case of this clone: All gene names here are mouse names. With the read ending 1 residue before the CDR3 end, the germline J gene is used to fill in that end.

J is TRBJ1-3 and V is TRBV5, with D unresolved. The clonotype was recovered from a female BALB/c mouse given C57BL/6 T cells with graft-versus-host disease after an allogeneic hematopoietic cell transplant. Material for sequencing was gut tissue. Here the CDR3 reads CASSLTYSGNTLYF. The CDR3 bases that were read are TGTGCCAGCAGCCTCACATATTCTGGAAATACGCTCTAT.